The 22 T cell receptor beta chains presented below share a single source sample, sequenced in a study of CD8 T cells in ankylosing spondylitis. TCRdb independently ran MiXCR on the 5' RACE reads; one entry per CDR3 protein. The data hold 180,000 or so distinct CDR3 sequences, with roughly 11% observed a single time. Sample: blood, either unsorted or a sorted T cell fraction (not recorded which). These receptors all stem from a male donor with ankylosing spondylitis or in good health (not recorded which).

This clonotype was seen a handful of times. The CDR3, as DNA: TGTGCCAGCAGCTTTCTAGCTGGCCCCCAAGAGACCCAGTACTTC. It specifies CASSFLAGPQETQYF. The chain couples TRBV5-5 to TRBJ2-5; a possible D gene is TRBD2 (5 bases). Trimming stripped 2 bases from V and 1 base from J, with 12 bases between. The CDR3 spans 15 residues. Germline V lookup: CDR1 SGHKS, CDR2 YYEKEE (reference sequence). Full variable domain (missing parts from reference TRBV5-5 and TRBJ2-5): DAGVTQSPTHLIKTRGQQVTLRCSPISGHKSVSWYQQVLGQGPQFIFQYYEKEERGRGNFPDRFSARQFPNYSSELNVNALLLGDSALYLCASSFLAGPQETQYFGPGTRLLVL.

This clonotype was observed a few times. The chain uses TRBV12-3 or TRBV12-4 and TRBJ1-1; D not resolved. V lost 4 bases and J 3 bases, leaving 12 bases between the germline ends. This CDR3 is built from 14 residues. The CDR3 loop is CASSSGVLDTEAFF. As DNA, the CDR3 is TGTGCCAGCAGTTCTGGGGTTTTGGACACTGAAGCTTTCTTT.

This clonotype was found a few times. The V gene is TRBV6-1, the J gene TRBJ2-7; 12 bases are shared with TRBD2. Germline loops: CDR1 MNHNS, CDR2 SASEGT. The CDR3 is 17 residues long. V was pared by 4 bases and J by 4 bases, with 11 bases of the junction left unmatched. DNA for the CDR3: TGTGCCAGCAGTGGGCTAGCGGGGGGGCGATTCGGATACGAGCAGTACTTC. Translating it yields CASSGLAGGRFGYEQYF.

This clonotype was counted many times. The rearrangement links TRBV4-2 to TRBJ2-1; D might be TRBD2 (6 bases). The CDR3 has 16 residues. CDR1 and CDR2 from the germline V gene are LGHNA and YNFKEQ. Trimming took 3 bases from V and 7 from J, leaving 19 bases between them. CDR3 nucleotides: TGTGCCAGCAGCCAGACCCCCCATAGCGGTATAAATGAGCAGTTCTTC. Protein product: CASSQTPHSGINEQFF.

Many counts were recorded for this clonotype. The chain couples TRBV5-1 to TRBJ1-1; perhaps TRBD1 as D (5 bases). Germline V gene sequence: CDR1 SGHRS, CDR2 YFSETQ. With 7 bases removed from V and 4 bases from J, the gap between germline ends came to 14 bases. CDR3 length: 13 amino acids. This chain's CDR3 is CASASGTITEAFF. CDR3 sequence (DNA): TGCGCCAGCGCCTCCGGGACCATCACTGAAGCTTTCTTT. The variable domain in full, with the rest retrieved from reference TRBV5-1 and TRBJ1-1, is KAGVTQTPRYLIKTRGQQVTLSCSPISGHRSVSWYQQTPGQGLQFLFEYFSETQRNKGNFPGRFSGRQFSNSRSEMNVSTLELGDSALYLCASASGTITEAFFGQGTRLTVV.

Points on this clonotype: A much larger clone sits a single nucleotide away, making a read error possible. In DNA form, the CDR3 reads TGTGCCACCAGTGAACCGACTAGCGCGAGGCAGTTCTTC. As protein: CATSEPTSARQFF. The rearrangement links TRBV24-1 to TRBJ2-1, with 8 positions matching TRBD2. J was trimmed by 12 bases and V by 4 bases; bases with no gene match: 7. The CDR3 extends over 13 amino acids. Germline assignment: CDR1 KGHDR and CDR2 SFDVKD.

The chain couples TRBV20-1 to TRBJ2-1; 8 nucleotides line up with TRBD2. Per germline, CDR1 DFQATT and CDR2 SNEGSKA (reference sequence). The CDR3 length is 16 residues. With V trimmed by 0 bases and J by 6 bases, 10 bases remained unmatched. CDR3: CSARDGKASGSNEQFF. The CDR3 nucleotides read TGCAGTGCTAGAGATGGGAAGGCTAGCGGGTCCAATGAGCAGTTCTTC.

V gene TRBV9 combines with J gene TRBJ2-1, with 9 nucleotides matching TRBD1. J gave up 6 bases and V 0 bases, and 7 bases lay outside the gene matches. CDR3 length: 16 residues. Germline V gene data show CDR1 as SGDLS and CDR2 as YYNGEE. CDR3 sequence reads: CASSVGSRDRVNEQFF. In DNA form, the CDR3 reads TGTGCCAGCAGCGTAGGCTCCCGGGACAGGGTCAATGAGCAGTTCTTC.

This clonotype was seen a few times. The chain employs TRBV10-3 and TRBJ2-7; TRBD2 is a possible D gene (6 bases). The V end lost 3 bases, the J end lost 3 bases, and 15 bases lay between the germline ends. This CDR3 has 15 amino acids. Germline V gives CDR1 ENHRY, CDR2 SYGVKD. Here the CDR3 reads CAISENPGGDYEQYF. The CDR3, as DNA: TGTGCCATCAGTGAAAATCCGGGCGGGGACTACGAGCAGTACTTC.

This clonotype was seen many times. CDR3 bases: TGTGCCAGCAGCCCCGATCTGCGGGGGGGAGGCACCGGGGAGCTGTTTTTT. Protein: CASSPDLRGGGTGELFF. The gene calls are TRBV7-2 and TRBJ2-2; 9 bases align to TRBD2. CDR1 and CDR2 from the germline V gene are SGHTA and FQGNSA. The CDR3 totals 17 residues. V trimming: 5 bases; J trimming: 4 bases; junction bases outside the gene matches: 11. Full variable domain (outside the CDR3, taken from reference TRBV7-2 and TRBJ2-2): GAGVSQSPSNKVTEKGKDVELRCDPISGHTALYWYRQSLGQGLEFLIYFQGNSAPDKSGLPSDRFSAERTGGSVSTLTIQRTQQEDSAVYLCASSPDLRGGGTGELFFGEGSRLTVL.

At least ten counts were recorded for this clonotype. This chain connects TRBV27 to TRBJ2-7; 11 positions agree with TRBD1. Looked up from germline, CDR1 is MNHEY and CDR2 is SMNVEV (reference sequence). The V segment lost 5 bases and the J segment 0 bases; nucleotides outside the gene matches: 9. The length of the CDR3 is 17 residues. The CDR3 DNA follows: TGTGCCAGCAGTCCCGGGACAGGGGGATTTCACTCCTACGAGCAGTACTTC. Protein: CASSPGTGGFHSYEQYF.

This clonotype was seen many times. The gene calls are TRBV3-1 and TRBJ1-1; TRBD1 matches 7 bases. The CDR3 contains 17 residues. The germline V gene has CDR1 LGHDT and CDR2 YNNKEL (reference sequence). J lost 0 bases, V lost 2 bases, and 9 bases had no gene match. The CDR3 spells CASSQLEGARVNTEAFF. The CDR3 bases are TGTGCCAGCAGCCAACTGGAGGGGGCGCGGGTGAACACTGAAGCTTTCTTT.

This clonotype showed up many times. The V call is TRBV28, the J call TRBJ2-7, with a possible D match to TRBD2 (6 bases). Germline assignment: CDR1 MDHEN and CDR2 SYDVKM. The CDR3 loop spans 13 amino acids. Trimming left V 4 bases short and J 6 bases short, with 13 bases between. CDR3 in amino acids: CASSSGLEGEQYF. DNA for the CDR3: TGTGCCAGCAGTTCGGGATTGGAGGGCGAGCAGTACTTC.

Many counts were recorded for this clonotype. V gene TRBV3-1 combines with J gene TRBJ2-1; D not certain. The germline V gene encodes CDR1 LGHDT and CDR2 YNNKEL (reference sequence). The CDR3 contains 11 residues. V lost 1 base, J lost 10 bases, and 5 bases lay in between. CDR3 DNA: TGTGCCAGCAGCCAAGGGGCGGAGCAGTTCTTC. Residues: CASSQGAEQFF.

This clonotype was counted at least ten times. CDR3 sequence reads: CASSLEGGAASYEQYF. For the CDR3, the DNA is TGTGCCAGCAGCTTAGAAGGGGGGGCTGCATCCTACGAGCAGTACTTC. This sequence joins TRBV13 and TRBJ2-7, with D tentatively TRBD2 (7 bases). The CDR3 is 16 residues long. V lost 1 base and J 1 base, leaving 14 bases between the germline ends. CDR1 is PRHDT and CDR2 is FYEKMQ in the germline V gene (reference sequence).

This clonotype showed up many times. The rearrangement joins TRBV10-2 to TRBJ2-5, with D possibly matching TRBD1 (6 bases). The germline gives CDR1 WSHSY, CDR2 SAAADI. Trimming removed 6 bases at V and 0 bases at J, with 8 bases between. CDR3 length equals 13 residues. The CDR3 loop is CASRGTHQETQYF. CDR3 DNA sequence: TGCGCCAGCAGAGGGACACACCAAGAGACCCAGTACTTC.

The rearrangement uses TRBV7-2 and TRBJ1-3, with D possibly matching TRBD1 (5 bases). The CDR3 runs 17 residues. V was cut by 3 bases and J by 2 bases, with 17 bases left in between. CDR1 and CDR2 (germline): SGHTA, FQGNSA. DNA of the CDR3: TGTGCCAGCAGCTTTGAGGGGACGAGGGGAACTGGAAACACCATATATTTT. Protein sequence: CASSFEGTRGTGNTIYF.

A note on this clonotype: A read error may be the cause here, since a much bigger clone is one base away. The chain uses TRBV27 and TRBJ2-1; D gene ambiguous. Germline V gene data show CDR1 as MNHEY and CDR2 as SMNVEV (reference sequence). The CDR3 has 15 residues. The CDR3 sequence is CANSLQMSSYNEQFF. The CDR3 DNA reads TGTGCCAACAGTTTACAGATGAGCTCCTACAATGAGCAGTTCTTC.

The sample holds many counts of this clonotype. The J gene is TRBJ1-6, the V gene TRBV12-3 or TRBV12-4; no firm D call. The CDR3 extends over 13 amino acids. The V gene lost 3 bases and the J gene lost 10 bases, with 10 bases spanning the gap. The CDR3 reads CASSLAQDSPLHF. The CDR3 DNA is TGTGCCAGCAGTTTGGCCCAAGACTCACCCCTCCACTTT.

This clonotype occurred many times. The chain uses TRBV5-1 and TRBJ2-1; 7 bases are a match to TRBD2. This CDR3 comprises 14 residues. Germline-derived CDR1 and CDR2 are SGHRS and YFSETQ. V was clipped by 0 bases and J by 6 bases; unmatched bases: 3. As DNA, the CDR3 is TGCGCCAGCAGCTTGGGGGCTAGCGGCAATGAGCAGTTCTTC. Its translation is CASSLGASGNEQFF.

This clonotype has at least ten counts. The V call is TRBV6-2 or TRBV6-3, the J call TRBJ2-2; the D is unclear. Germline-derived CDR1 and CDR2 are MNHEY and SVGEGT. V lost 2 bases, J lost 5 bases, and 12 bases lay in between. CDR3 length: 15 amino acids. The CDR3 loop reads CASSYDSYRTGELFF. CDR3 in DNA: TGTGCCAGCAGTTACGATAGTTACCGGACCGGGGAGCTGTTTTTT.

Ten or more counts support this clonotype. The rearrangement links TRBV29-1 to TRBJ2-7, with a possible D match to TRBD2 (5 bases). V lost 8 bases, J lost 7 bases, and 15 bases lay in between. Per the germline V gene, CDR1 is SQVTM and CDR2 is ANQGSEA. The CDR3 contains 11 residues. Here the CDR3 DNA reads TGCAGCTGGACTCTATCGGGGGAGCAGTACTTC. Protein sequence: CSWTLSGEQYF.